This T cell receptor (beta chain) is drawn from a study of cytomegalovirus exposure and HLA in healthy donors. PCR involved 60 Vbeta and 13 Jbeta primers. Here immunoSEQ multiplex PCR was the method, and the copy in TCRdb shows in-frame clones only, minus some. Among around 110,000 clones, about 76% were seen once, and the ten largest hold about 3.9%. Sample: PBMCs. The sequence was obtained from a woman in her twenties or thirties in good health and CMV-seronegative.

The CDR3 DNA sequence: TGTGCCAGCAGTGACTCTAGCGGGACCTACGAGCAGTACTTC. Translation: CASSDSSGTYEQYF. This chain connects TRBV2 to TRBJ2-7; 9 bases align to TRBD2. Germline-derived CDR1 and CDR2 are SNHLY and FYNNEI. J gave up 2 bases and V 3 bases, and 2 bases lay outside the gene matches. This CDR3 is built from 14 residues.